This TCR beta chain was found in a study of radiotherapy plus CTLA-4 blockade in lung cancer. Overall study context: An objective response was seen in around 19% of patients, and disease control in less than 40%.

CDR1 and CDR2 (germline): SGHRS, YFSETQ. Trimming pared 0 bases from V and 0 bases from J, leaving 9 bases between. CDR3 length equals 15 residues. Clones were sequenced by immunoSEQ multiplex PCR, and TCRdb holds only the in-frame ones, with some missing. The sample has 35,000 to 45,000 clones; 72% are singletons. The V and J genes are TRBV5-1 and TRBJ1-1; D remains unclear. The clonotype was recovered from a human donor with non-small cell lung cancer who had stable disease on radiotherapy plus ipilimumab. Sample: peripheral blood, taken from a patient treated with radiotherapy plus ipilimumab. The CDR3 loop reads CASSLDPDMNTEAFF. The DNA for the CDR3 is TGCGCCAGCAGCTTGGATCCAGACATGAACACTGAAGCTTTCTTT.